These 18 T cell receptor beta chains originate from one sample sequenced in a study of blood T cell repertoires in COVID-19. The assay was immunoSEQ multiplex PCR, and TCRdb's table has in-frame clones only and misses some. Here the sample spans under 500,000 clones, roughly 91% being singletons. Sequenced material: peripheral blood. These receptors were collected from a woman under 40 with acute or convalescent COVID-19.

The chain is built from TRBV3-1 (or the pseudogene TRBV3-2) and TRBJ2-1; 10 bases agree with TRBD2. The CDR3 runs to 17 residues. The V gene's germline CDR1 is LGHDT and CDR2 YNNKEL (reference sequence). The ends lost 0 bases at V and 8 bases at J; junction bases unmatched: 10. The DNA of the CDR3 is TGTGCCAGCAGCCAAGATCTGCCTAGCGGGGGTATGGATGAGCAGTTCTTC. Its translation is CASSQDLPSGGMDEQFF.

This chain connects TRBV6-5 to TRBJ2-7, with 9 bases identical to TRBD2. CDR1 and CDR2 (germline): MNHEY, SVGAGI. V shed 4 bases, J shed 2 bases, and the junction held 3 bases outside the gene matches. The CDR3 consists of 14 residues. The CDR3 DNA sequence: TGTGCCAGCAGTTCGGGCGGGGGGGCCTACGAGCAGTACTTC. Translated: CASSSGGGAYEQYF.

In regard to this clone: The junction differs from germline at one of its ends, possibly a read error. This chain uses TRBV4-1 with TRBJ2-2, with 11 bases lining up with TRBD2. CDR1 is MGHRA, CDR2 YSYEKL, per germline. The CDR3 is 17 residues long. CDR3 coding DNA: TGCGCCCGCAGCCAGGGGGTAGCGGGGGGGCCCGGCGGGGAGCTGTTTTTT. Amino acids: CARSQGVAGGPGGELFF.

This rearrangement joins TRBV5-8 to TRBJ2-1; D might be TRBD2 (7 bases). This CDR3 region has 16 residues. CDR1 is SGHTS, CDR2 YDEGEE, per germline. Trimming removed 4 bases at V and 5 bases at J, with 19 bases between. The CDR3 sequence is CASSRGAGDNNNEQFF. The DNA for the CDR3 is TGTGCCAGCAGCCGGGGGGCCGGGGATAACAACAATGAGCAGTTCTTC.

V is TRBV5-6 and J is TRBJ2-4; a possible D gene is TRBD1 (5 bases). The length of the CDR3 is 18 residues. V lost 4 bases and J lost 0, with 20 bases in between. CDR1 and CDR2 from the germline V gene are SGHDT and YYEEEE. The CDR3 region is CASSPSRALGVAKNIQYF. The DNA of the CDR3 is TGTGCCAGCAGCCCATCCAGGGCCCTTGGGGTAGCCAAAAACATTCAGTACTTC.

The V gene is TRBV5-1, the J gene TRBJ2-5, with D tentatively TRBD2 (5 bases). Trimming took 0 bases from V and 2 from J, leaving 11 bases between them. CDR1 and CDR2 (germline): SGHRS, YFSETQ. The CDR3 has 15 residues. The DNA for the CDR3 is TGCGCCAGCAGCTTGGTCTCCGGGGTACAAGAGACCCAGTACTTC. Its protein is CASSLVSGVQETQYF.

The chain is built from TRBV7-8 and TRBJ1-5; TRBD1 matches 9 bases. Per the germline V gene, CDR1 is SGHVS and CDR2 is FQNEAQ. The length of the CDR3 is 17 residues. After removal of 0 bases from V and 6 bases from J, the junction contained 9 bases not matched to a gene. For the CDR3, the DNA is TGTGCCAGCAGCTTAGCGCGGGACAGGGCTTCGGCTCAGCCCCAGCATTTT. This sequence encodes CASSLARDRASAQPQHF.

In its sample, this clone was seen once. The chain couples TRBV7-3 to TRBJ2-7, with D perhaps matching TRBD2 (6 bases). The CDR3 sequence is 15 residues long. CDR1 and CDR2 from the germline V gene are SGHTA and FQGTGA. V was cut by 1 base and J by 2 bases, with 12 bases left in between. The CDR3 is CASSLRGGDPYEQYF. CDR3 coding DNA: TGTGCCAGCAGCTTAAGAGGCGGGGACCCCTACGAGCAGTACTTC.

This clone was observed a few times. The chain has TRBV7-8 and TRBJ2-3; TRBD1 matches at 8 bases. J was trimmed by 1 base and V by 5 bases; bases with no gene match: 8. This CDR3 is built from 16 residues. In germline, CDR1 is SGHVS, CDR2 FQNEAQ. The CDR3: CASSPGQGPRTDTQYF. As DNA, the CDR3 is TGTGCCAGCAGCCCCGGACAGGGTCCTCGCACAGATACGCAGTATTTT. Full variable domain (outside the CDR3, taken from reference TRBV7-8 and TRBJ2-3): GAGVSQSPRYKVAKRGQDVALRCDPISGHVSLFWYQQALGQGPEFLTYFQNEAQLDKSGLPSDRFFAERPEGSVSTLKIQRTQQEDSAVYLCASSPGQGPRTDTQYFGPGTRLTVL.

This clone was observed a few times. The V call is TRBV19, the J call TRBJ2-7, with 8 bases identical to TRBD1. This CDR3 is built from 13 residues. Germline CDR1 reads LNHDA; CDR2 reads SQIVND (reference sequence). V lost 6 bases and J lost 4; bases outside the gene matches: 5. Here the CDR3 reads CASSQGAIYEQYF. CDR3 DNA: TGTGCCAGTAGCCAGGGGGCGATTTACGAGCAGTACTTC.

The chain couples TRBV7-8 to TRBJ2-3, with D possibly being TRBD2 (5 bases). The CDR3 spans 18 residues. V shed 0 bases and J shed 6 bases, with 22 bases lying between them. Germline loops: CDR1 SGHVS, CDR2 FQNEAQ. As DNA, the CDR3 is TGTGCCAGCAGCTTAGCGTTGCCCCACGGGGTTATGTCGGATACGCAGTATTTT. It yields the protein CASSLALPHGVMSDTQYF.

The chain carries TRBV19 and TRBJ1-1; 9 bases fit TRBD1. Germline V gene sequence: CDR1 LNHDA, CDR2 SQIVND (reference sequence). V was pared by 7 bases and J by 8 bases, with 8 bases of the junction left unmatched. The CDR3 contains 13 residues. As DNA, the CDR3 is TGTGCCAGTATCGGGGACAGGGTCAAAGAAGCTTTCTTT. Translation: CASIGDRVKEAFF.

This clone was seen only once. The chain links TRBV19 to TRBJ1-5, with D possibly matching TRBD1 (5 bases). Trimming shortened V by 8 bases and J by 2 bases, and 13 bases separated the two germline ends. This CDR3 is built from 14 residues. The V gene's germline CDR1 is LNHDA and CDR2 SQIVND (reference sequence). CDR3 protein: CASAVGGGNQPQHF. The CDR3 region has the DNA TGTGCCAGTGCTGTGGGGGGGGGCAATCAGCCCCAGCATTTT.

The chain combines TRBV5-1 with TRBJ1-2, with D tentatively TRBD1 (5 bases). V shed 0 bases and J shed 1 base, with 10 bases lying between them. This CDR3 has 15 residues. Germline V lookup: CDR1 SGHRS, CDR2 YFSETQ. This chain's CDR3 is CASSLAGSGNYGYTF. The CDR3, as DNA: TGCGCCAGCAGCTTGGCAGGGTCTGGTAACTATGGCTACACCTTC.

The rearrangement uses TRBV6-2 or TRBV6-3 and TRBJ2-7; 9 bases match TRBD1. The CDR3 has 15 residues. The V segment lost 6 bases and the J segment 4 bases; nucleotides outside the gene matches: 10. Germline V CDR1 and CDR2: MNHEY, SVGEGT. The CDR3: CASSRPGQGLYEQYF. CDR3 bases: TGTGCCAGCAGCCGACCGGGACAGGGACTATACGAGCAGTACTTC.

This sequence joins TRBV6-6 and TRBJ2-7, with D maybe TRBD2 (5 bases). V was clipped by 2 bases and J by 4 bases, with 9 bases between them. The CDR3 runs to 13 residues. Germline lookup yields CDR1 MNHNY and CDR2 SVGAGI (reference sequence). The CDR3 DNA reads TGTGCCAGCAGTTACATGGGAGATTACGAGCAGTACTTC. It is translated as CASSYMGDYEQYF.

This rearrangement joins TRBV5-5 to TRBJ1-6; 10 bases fit TRBD1. V lost 2 bases to trimming and J lost 0 bases; unmatched junction nucleotides: 8. CDR1 SGHKS and CDR2 YYEKEE come from the germline V gene (reference sequence). The CDR3 totals 19 residues. CDR3 amino acids: CASSFGTGAISSYNSPLHF. CDR3 sequence (DNA): TGTGCCAGCAGCTTCGGGACAGGGGCTATTAGCTCCTATAATTCACCCCTCCACTTT. Variable domain in full (rest from reference TRBV5-5 and TRBJ1-6): DAGVTQSPTHLIKTRGQQVTLRCSPISGHKSVSWYQQVLGQGPQFIFQYYEKEERGRGNFPDRFSARQFPNYSSELNVNALLLGDSALYLCASSFGTGAISSYNSPLHFGNGTRLTVT.

The chain has TRBV2 and TRBJ1-6, with TRBD1 identical over 8 bases. Unmatched junction bases numbered 6, after V lost 3 bases and J lost 8 bases. The CDR3 is made up of 15 amino acids. Germline loops: CDR1 SNHLY, CDR2 FYNNEI. CDR3 nucleotide sequence: TGTGCCAGCAGTGATCTTGGACAGGGATATTCACCCCTCCACTTT. Protein product: CASSDLGQGYSPLHF.